This T cell receptor beta chain was identified in a study of Graves' ophthalmopathy and Graves' hyperthyroidism. The authors amplified TCR beta CDR3 regions, and they did so from RNA transcripts for repertoire sequencing. HTBI primers were used in a first-round RT-PCR, which preceded a second-round multiplex PCR. TCRdb analysed the multiplex PCR reads with MiXCR anew, one entry per CDR3 protein. The sample holds a few hundred thousand distinct CDR3 sequences, roughly 39% seen once. Hyperthyroidism in these 18- to 65-year-old patients was newly diagnosed, lasting under 2 months. V dropped 6 bases and J dropped 4 bases, with 12 bases sitting between them. This CDR3 is built from 13 residues. Germline loops: CDR1 ENHRY, CDR2 SYGVKD.

Sequenced material: peripheral blood or thyroid tissue (not recorded which). The chain has TRBV10-3 and TRBJ1-1; weak D call: TRBD1 (5 bases). This TCR was sampled from an adult man with Graves' hyperthyroidism. The CDR3 sequence: CAIRSHGTTEAFF. The CDR3 nucleotides read TGTGCCATCAGGAGCCACGGGACCACTGAAGCTTTCTTT.